Each of the 5 T cell receptor beta chains below was sequenced from the same sample in a study of radiotherapy plus CTLA-4 blockade in lung cancer. Clones were sequenced by immunoSEQ multiplex PCR, and TCRdb holds only the in-frame ones, with some missing. Among about 50,000 clones, roughly 84% were seen once, and the ten largest hold about 30%. Sequencing was performed on peripheral blood, taken from a patient treated with radiotherapy plus ipilimumab. These receptors were obtained from a human donor with non-small cell lung cancer whose response to radiotherapy plus ipilimumab could not be evaluated.

Only a few counts were recorded for this clone. The chain combines TRBV5-1 with TRBJ1-4; 7 bases are a match to TRBD1. Losses at the gene ends were 4 bases for V and 7 bases for J; bases not matched to a gene: 10. The CDR3 is 15 amino acids. Germline V gene lookup returns CDR1 SGHRS and CDR2 YFSETQ. In DNA, the CDR3 is TGCGCCAGCAGCAAGGACAGGAGCGTCAGTGAAAAACTGTTTTTT. Translating gives CASSKDRSVSEKLFF.

This clone came up once. This chain uses TRBV2 with TRBJ2-3; D is unresolved. Germline V CDR1 and CDR2: SNHLY, FYNNEI. The CDR3 runs 14 residues. V was shortened by 8 bases and J by 0 bases, with 12 bases between the two germline ends. The CDR3 nucleotides read TGTGCCAGCTCGCGGAGCACTAGCACAGATACGCAGTATTTT. Protein product: CASSRSTSTDTQYF.

The chain uses TRBV28 and TRBJ1-5; D is uncertain. The V end was cut by 10 bases, the J end by 5 bases, with 18 bases between. This CDR3 is built from 14 residues. Germline-derived CDR1 and CDR2 are MDHEN and SYDVKM. For the CDR3, the DNA is TGTGCCACCCAACACAGTACGAACTATCAGCCCCAGCATTTT. It is translated as CATQHSTNYQPQHF.

This chain uses TRBV2 with TRBJ2-1; 8 bases fit TRBD1. V shed 6 bases, J shed 3 bases, and the junction held 7 bases outside the gene matches. The CDR3 length is 15 residues. CDR1 SNHLY and CDR2 FYNNEI come from the germline V gene. The CDR3 loop is CASRGQAGGYNEQFF. For the CDR3, the DNA is TGTGCCAGCAGGGGACAGGCCGGGGGCTACAATGAGCAGTTCTTC.

V is TRBV6-1 and J is TRBJ1-1, with a weak D call TRBD1 (5 bases). Deletions cut 0 bases from V and 4 bases from J, with 9 bases between. The germline V gene encodes CDR1 MNHNS and CDR2 SASEGT. The CDR3 sequence is 14 residues long. Written as DNA, the CDR3 is TGTGCCAGCAGTGAAGCATGGGGGGGCACTGAAGCTTTCTTT. Amino acid sequence: CASSEAWGGTEAFF.